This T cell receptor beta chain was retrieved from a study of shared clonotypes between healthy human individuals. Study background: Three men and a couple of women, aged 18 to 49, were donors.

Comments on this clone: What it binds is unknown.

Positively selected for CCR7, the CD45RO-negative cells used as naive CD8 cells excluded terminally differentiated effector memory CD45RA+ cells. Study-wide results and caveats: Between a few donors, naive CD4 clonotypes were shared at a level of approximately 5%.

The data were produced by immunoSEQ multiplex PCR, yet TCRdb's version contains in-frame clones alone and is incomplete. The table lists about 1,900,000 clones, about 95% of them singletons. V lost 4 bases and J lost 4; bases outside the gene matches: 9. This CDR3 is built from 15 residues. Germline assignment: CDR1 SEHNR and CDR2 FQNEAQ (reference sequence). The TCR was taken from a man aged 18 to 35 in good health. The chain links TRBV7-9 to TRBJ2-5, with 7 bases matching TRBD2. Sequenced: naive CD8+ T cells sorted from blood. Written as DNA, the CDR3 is TGTGCCAGCAGCTCCCTGATGGGAGGGCGAGAGACCCAGTACTTC. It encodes CASSSLMGGRETQYF.